These 11 T cell receptor beta chains share one sample of origin, sequenced in a study of a mutant IDH1 vaccine in newly diagnosed glioma. Their antigens remain unidentified. The repertoire was sequenced with immunoSEQ multiplex PCR; TCRdb's copy has only in-frame clones and lacks some. In the table there are some 30,000 clones, 70% to 90% of which are singletons. Time point given: week 23, last vaccination. In the vaccine, a single dose held 300 ug of the mutant IDH1 20-mer peptide, along with topical imiquimod. The input for sequencing was PBMCs, taken from a glioma patient whose treatment included an IDH1 peptide vaccine. The source is a man in his forties with glioma.

The rearrangement links TRBV6-1 to TRBJ2-1; no clear D. V gave up 5 bases and J gave up 3 bases, with 8 bases separating them. The CDR3 is 13 amino acids. In germline, CDR1 is MNHNS, CDR2 SASEGT. The CDR3 spells CASSNTRYNEQFF. Written as DNA, the CDR3 is TGTGCCAGCAGTAACACACGCTACAATGAGCAGTTCTTC.

The J gene is TRBJ1-3, the V gene TRBV6-1; TRBD1 matches at 8 bases. The germline V gene encodes CDR1 MNHNS and CDR2 SASEGT. The CDR3 spans 15 residues. J gave up 3 bases and V 7 bases, and 8 bases lay outside the gene matches. DNA for the CDR3: TGTGCCAGCACTGTATCCGGGACAGGTGGAAACACCATATATTTT. Translation gives CASTVSGTGGNTIYF.

The chain uses TRBV5-4 and TRBJ2-2, with D perhaps matching TRBD1 (6 bases). V was clipped by 0 bases and J by 1 base, with 13 bases between them. CDR3 length: 17 residues. Germline V gene sequence: CDR1 SGHNT, CDR2 YYREEE (reference sequence). CDR3 amino acids: CASSLDSGTRNTGELFF. The CDR3 DNA sequence: TGTGCCAGCAGCTTGGATTCAGGGACACGGAACACCGGGGAGCTGTTTTTT.

The chain carries TRBV6-1 and TRBJ2-7; D unclear. This CDR3 is 12 amino acids long. CDR1 and CDR2 from the germline V gene are MNHNS and SASEGT. Trimming shortened V by 1 base and J by 3 bases, and 4 bases separated the two germline ends. CDR3 nucleotides: TGTGCCAGCAGTGAAGACGTCTACGAGCAGTACGTC. Its protein product is CASSEDVYEQYV.

The chain uses TRBV5-1 and TRBJ2-7; 8 nucleotides agree with TRBD2. Losses at the gene ends were 0 bases for V and 4 bases for J; bases not matched to a gene: 6. The CDR3 consists of 15 residues. Germline V gene lookup returns CDR1 SGHRS and CDR2 YFSETQ. The DNA for the CDR3 is TGCGCCAGCAGCTTGGCGGGGGGGACCCTATACGAGCAGTACTTC. Amino acids: CASSLAGGTLYEQYF.

The chain carries TRBV5-4 and TRBJ1-2, with D uncertain. V lost 2 bases to trimming and J lost 7 bases, with 18 bases between them. Germline CDR1 and CDR2: SGHNT and YYREEE (reference sequence). CDR3 length: 15 amino acids. The CDR3 DNA reads as TGTGCCAGCAGCTTTGGGCCTAACCCGGTCATTGGCTACACCTTC. Protein sequence: CASSFGPNPVIGYTF.

This chain joins TRBV2 and TRBJ1-6; D is perhaps TRBD1 (5 bases). CDR1 and CDR2 (germline): SNHLY, FYNNEI. V lost 4 bases and J 9 bases, leaving 16 bases between the germline ends. This CDR3 has 15 amino acids. CDR3 residues: CASSAGTAESSPLHF. As DNA, the CDR3 is TGTGCCAGCAGTGCCGGGACTGCCGAAAGTTCACCCCTCCACTTT.

The chain uses TRBV7-9 and TRBJ2-1; no definite D call. V was clipped by 1 base and J by 4 bases, with 8 bases between them. CDR3 length: 14 residues. The germline V gene has CDR1 SEHNR and CDR2 FQNEAQ (reference sequence). This chain's CDR3 is CASSLEGPYNEQFF. CDR3 bases: TGTGCCAGCAGCTTAGAAGGGCCATACAATGAGCAGTTCTTC.

The V and J genes are TRBV18 and TRBJ2-5, with a tentative D call TRBD1 (5 bases). Germline lookup yields CDR1 KGHSH and CDR2 LQKENI. Trimming removed 6 bases from V and 4 bases from J, with 9 bases in between. The CDR3 runs 12 residues. CDR3 amino acids: CASSDIRETQYF. DNA of the CDR3: TGTGCCAGCTCGGACATACGAGAGACCCAGTACTTC. The full variable domain, completed using reference TRBV18 and TRBJ2-5, is NAGVMQNPRHLVRRRGQEARLRCSPMKGHSHVYWYRQLPEEGLKFMVYLQKENIIDESGMPKERFSAEFPKEGPSILRIQQVVRGDSAAYFCASSDIRETQYFGPGTRLLVL.

The chain carries TRBV19 and TRBJ1-1, with a weak D call TRBD1 (6 bases). The V end was cut by 6 bases, the J end by 6 bases, with 26 bases between. The CDR3 sequence is 17 residues long. Germline V gene lookup returns CDR1 LNHDA and CDR2 SQIVND (reference sequence). As DNA, the CDR3 is TGTGCCAGTAGGGTGACCACTATGGGGGCGAGGTTCGCTGAAGCTTTCTTT. Translation: CASRVTTMGARFAEAFF.

The chain uses TRBV6-5 and TRBJ2-7; a weak D match, TRBD2 (6 bases). Germline-derived CDR1 and CDR2 are MNHEY and SVGAGI. V was clipped by 0 bases and J by 3 bases, with 15 bases between them. The CDR3 sequence is 16 residues long. This CDR3 reads CASSYSTPRRGYEQYV. The CDR3 region has the DNA TGTGCCAGCAGTTACTCGACGCCCCGGAGGGGCTACGAGCAGTACGTC.